This record covers a single T cell receptor beta chain. Repertoires were generated with immunoSEQ multiplex PCR, while TCRdb's copy carries only in-frame clones and drops some. Among 100,000 or so clones listed, roughly nine tenths were seen once. These data originate in a study of control samples from healthy donors and cancer patients. This CDR3 has 14 amino acids. The germline V gene encodes CDR1 KGHSH and CDR2 LQKENI. V lost 4 bases, J lost 1 base, and 9 bases lay in between. This receptor was obtained from a woman aged 25 to 39 in good health. The sample consisted of blood. The chain employs TRBV18 and TRBJ2-3; no clear D. The CDR3 reads CASSQGWGTDTQYF. The CDR3 DNA follows: TGTGCCAGCTCACAAGGATGGGGCACAGATACGCAGTATTTT.